Listed here are 9 T cell receptor beta chains from one sample, sequenced in a study of post-analysis software for immune sequencing data. General observations from the study: When patients were compared with controls, a handful of TRBV segments were more frequent, TRBV5-6, TRBV5-1 and TRBV20-1 among them.

These receptors have no identified antigens. Every TCR beta cDNA library bore unique molecular identifiers. TCRdb itself ran the PCR reads through MiXCR, one entry per CDR3 protein. The table has roughly 800,000 distinct CDR3 sequences, approximately 50% seen once. The material sequenced was blood. Every receptor here comes from a girl aged 10-17 years with multiple sclerosis.

The chain links TRBV5-1 to TRBJ2-3; no reliable D call. The CDR3 loop spans 14 amino acids. Trimming pared 0 bases from V and 4 bases from J, leaving 9 bases between. Looked up from germline, CDR1 is SGHRS and CDR2 is YFSETQ. CDR3 protein: CASSLGGGSDTQYF. The CDR3 bases are TGCGCCAGCAGCTTGGGAGGTGGATCAGATACGCAGTATTTT.

The chain has TRBV5-5 and TRBJ1-5; the D is unclear. The V end was cut by 0 bases, the J end by 0 bases, with 7 bases between. The length of the CDR3 is 15 residues. Germline V lookup: CDR1 SGHKS, CDR2 YYEKEE (reference sequence). CDR3 sequence: CASSLGEISNQPQHF. The DNA of the CDR3 is TGTGCCAGCAGCTTGGGGGAGATTAGCAATCAGCCCCAGCATTTT.

CDR3 loop: CSASRLAGGRPDTQYF. CDR3 coding DNA: TGCAGTGCTAGCCGACTAGCGGGAGGGCGCCCAGATACGCAGTATTTT. V is TRBV20-1 and J is TRBJ2-3, with 14 nucleotides matching TRBD2. Looked up from germline, CDR1 is DFQATT and CDR2 is SNEGSKA (reference sequence). CDR3 length equals 16 residues. V was clipped by 3 bases and J by 4 bases; unmatched bases: 6.

As for this clonotype: One end of the junction is discordant with germline, which a read error may explain. The chain couples TRBV7-9 to TRBJ2-7, with 10 bases matching TRBD1. With the DNA end fitting TRBJ2-5 better, the J assignment may be wrong. The V gene's germline CDR1 is SEHNR and CDR2 FQNEAQ (reference sequence). This CDR3 region has 16 residues. In DNA, the CDR3 is TGTGCCAGCTTGCCCCTGACAGGGGGCGACCAGGAGACCCAGTACTTC. Translated, it gives CASLPLTGGDQETQYF.

The chain has TRBV7-3 and TRBJ2-3; TRBD1 matches at 9 bases. The V gene's germline CDR1 is SGHTA and CDR2 FQGTGA. This CDR3 is built from 15 residues. V gave up 5 bases and J gave up 1 base; unmatched junction bases: 4. CDR3 residues: CASSPRQGGTDTQYF. As DNA, the CDR3 is TGTGCCAGCAGCCCCCGACAGGGGGGCACAGATACGCAGTATTTT.

This clonotype was recorded a few times. This chain uses TRBV4-1 with TRBJ2-5; 7 bases line up with TRBD1. The germline CDR1 and CDR2 sequences are MGHRA and YSYEKL. The CDR3 consists of 17 residues. V shed 3 bases and J 0 bases; nucleotides not matched to a gene: 10. The CDR3, as DNA: TGCGCCAGCAGCCACCCCGGACAGGTCCGCAACCAAGAGACCCAGTACTTC. Translated: CASSHPGQVRNQETQYF.

J is TRBJ2-5 and V is TRBV28; 11 nucleotides agree with TRBD1. The ends lost 4 bases at V and 4 bases at J; junction bases unmatched: 8. CDR1 is MDHEN, CDR2 SYDVKM, per germline. This CDR3 has 16 amino acids. DNA of the CDR3: TGTGCCAGCAGTTACGGGACAGGGGGACAAGGAGAGACCCAGTACTTC. It is translated as CASSYGTGGQGETQYF.

This clonotype was picked up a small number of times. The CDR3 reads CASSPRGQGVGYTQYF. CDR3 nucleotide sequence: TGTGCCAGCAGCCCAAGGGGACAGGGGGTCGGGTATACGCAGTATTTT. The chain combines TRBV7-2 with TRBJ2-3; 11 nucleotides agree with TRBD1. The CDR3 runs 16 residues. The ends lost 5 bases at V and 7 bases at J; junction bases unmatched: 11. The germline V gene has CDR1 SGHTA and CDR2 FQGNSA.

The chain is built from TRBV5-1 and TRBJ2-7; no definite D call. The CDR3 totals 16 residues. The ends were cut back, 6 bases at V and 3 bases at J, with 22 bases in the middle. Looked up from germline, CDR1 is SGHRS and CDR2 is YFSETQ. The CDR3: CASKVTTTVGNYEQYF. CDR3 DNA sequence: TGCGCCAGCAAGGTTACGACAACGGTTGGGAACTACGAGCAGTACTTC.